One and the same sample provided the 17 T cell receptor beta chains below, sequenced in a study of cytomegalovirus exposure and HLA in healthy donors. The PCR used 60 Vbeta and 13 Jbeta primers. Profiled with immunoSEQ multiplex PCR; TCRdb holds only in-frame clones, not every one. The data show around 110,000 clones, 81% seen once. The sample consisted of PBMCs. Receptors were obtained from a woman aged 25 to 39 in good health and CMV-seronegative.

The V call is TRBV14, the J call TRBJ2-7; a weak D match, TRBD2 (5 bases). This CDR3 is 12 amino acids long. The V end lost 4 bases, the J end lost 5 bases, and 9 bases lay between the germline ends. Per germline, CDR1 SGHDN and CDR2 FVKESK. CDR3 nucleotides: TGTGCCAGCAGCCTAACTAGAAACGAGCAGTACTTC. As protein: CASSLTRNEQYF.

This clone has just one count. The chain has TRBV2 and TRBJ1-4; 8 bases line up with TRBD1. V lost 5 bases to trimming and J lost 3 bases; unmatched junction nucleotides: 2. This CDR3 contains 14 residues. In germline, CDR1 is SNHLY, CDR2 FYNNEI. The CDR3 spells CASSWTGSNEKLFF. CDR3 nucleotide sequence: TGTGCCAGCAGTTGGACAGGGTCTAATGAAAAACTGTTTTTT. The whole variable domain, filled in from reference TRBV2 and TRBJ1-4, reads EPEVTQTPSHQVTQMGQEVILRCVPISNHLYFYWYRQILGQKVEFLVSFYNNEISEKSEIFDDQFSVERPDGSNFTLKIRSTKLEDSAMYFCASSWTGSNEKLFFGSGTQLSVL.

This chain joins TRBV2 and TRBJ2-2; a possible D gene is TRBD1 (6 bases). The CDR3 contains 13 residues. In germline, CDR1 is SNHLY, CDR2 FYNNEI. The ends were cut back, 4 bases at V and 7 bases at J, with 10 bases in the middle. In DNA form, the CDR3 reads TGTGCCAGCAGTGTGCAGGGGATCGGGGAGCTGTTTTTT. Amino acid sequence: CASSVQGIGELFF.

The chain couples TRBV2 to TRBJ2-3; possibly TRBD2 for D (6 bases). The V end was cut by 8 bases, the J end by 8 bases, with 14 bases between. Germline CDR1 is SNHLY and CDR2 is FYNNEI. The CDR3 length is 12 residues. CDR3 sequence: CASGREEVTQYF. The CDR3 DNA reads as TGTGCCAGCGGGCGGGAAGAGGTTACGCAGTATTTT.

This chain uses TRBV4-1 with TRBJ2-1; 13 positions match TRBD2. Germline V gene lookup returns CDR1 MGHRA and CDR2 YSYEKL. The J segment lost 4 bases and the V segment lost 0 bases, leaving 6 bases of the junction unmatched. This CDR3 contains 18 residues. CDR3 DNA sequence: TGCGCCAGCAGCCAAGAATTGCCGACTAGCGGGAGGTACAATGAGCAGTTCTTC. Its translation is CASSQELPTSGRYNEQFF.

This rearrangement joins TRBV27 to TRBJ2-7; D is perhaps TRBD1 (6 bases). V shed 4 bases and J shed 1 base, with 14 bases lying between them. Looked up from germline, CDR1 is MNHEY and CDR2 is SMNVEV (reference sequence). The CDR3 spans 15 residues. The CDR3 bases are TGTGCCAGCAGTTACCGACAGCAGGGGTCCTACGAGCAGTACTTC. Residues: CASSYRQQGSYEQYF.

The gene calls are TRBV4-1 and TRBJ2-7, with 9 nucleotides matching TRBD1. V was clipped by 4 bases and J by 3 bases; unmatched bases: 4. CDR3 length: 14 amino acids. Per the germline V gene, CDR1 is MGHRA and CDR2 is YSYEKL. The CDR3 DNA is TGCGCCAGCAGCCGGGACAGGGTTAACTACGAGCAGTACTTC. It codes for CASSRDRVNYEQYF.

The CDR3 DNA sequence: TGCGCCAGCAGCTTGTCCAGATCGTCGGAGACCCAGTACTTC. Residues: CASSLSRSSETQYF. The V call is TRBV5-1, the J call TRBJ2-5; D remains unclear. The germline V gene has CDR1 SGHRS and CDR2 YFSETQ. Trimming took off 1 base at V and 5 bases at J, with 12 bases between the two ends. CDR3 length: 14 residues.

The rearrangement uses TRBV2 and TRBJ2-1; 8 bases match TRBD1. The CDR3 spans 15 residues. The ends lost 6 bases at V and 3 bases at J; junction bases unmatched: 7. Germline V gene lookup returns CDR1 SNHLY and CDR2 FYNNEI. The DNA of the CDR3 is TGTGCCAGCAGCAGACTGGGGACAGGCTACAATGAGCAGTTCTTC. Translated, it gives CASSRLGTGYNEQFF.

This chain links TRBV5-1 with TRBJ2-7; 9 bases agree with TRBD1. Germline assignment: CDR1 SGHRS and CDR2 YFSETQ. V was pared by 3 bases and J by 6 bases, with 7 bases of the junction left unmatched. The CDR3 is 14 amino acids. CDR3 sequence reads: CASSSPGQGVEQYF. CDR3 bases: TGCGCCAGCAGCTCACCGGGACAGGGTGTCGAGCAGTACTTC.

V is TRBV28 and J is TRBJ1-5; TRBD1 matches 7 bases. The ends lost 6 bases at V and 0 bases at J; junction bases unmatched: 17. Germline CDR1 and CDR2: MDHEN and SYDVKM. The CDR3 is 19 amino acids. The CDR3 sequence: CASSPAPGTAFHSNQPQHF. The CDR3 coding sequence is TGTGCCAGCAGCCCTGCCCCCGGGACAGCGTTTCATAGCAATCAGCCCCAGCATTTT.

This clone was counted a single time. The chain couples TRBV5-8 to TRBJ2-5; D perhaps matches TRBD1 (5 bases). The DNA end is more similar to TRBJ2-7, so the J call may be wrong. CDR3 size: 16 residues. Germline V gives CDR1 SGHTS, CDR2 YDEGEE. The CDR3 DNA is TGTGCCAGCAGTAAGGGCACTTTGAGGACAAACTACGAGCAGTACTTC. Its translation is CASSKGTLRTNYEQYF.

The chain carries TRBV4-1 and TRBJ2-7; 8 bases align to TRBD2. In germline, CDR1 is MGHRA, CDR2 YSYEKL. The CDR3 runs to 15 residues. Trimming removed 0 bases from V and 5 bases from J; junction bases left unmatched: 6. The CDR3 DNA follows: TGCGCCAGCAGCCAAGATGGGACTAGTATCGACGAGCAGTACTTC. Amino acids: CASSQDGTSIDEQYF.

The table lists this clone with a few counts. The rearrangement joins TRBV19 to TRBJ2-7, with 7 bases fitting TRBD1. CDR3 length: 12 residues. In germline, CDR1 is LNHDA, CDR2 SQIVND (reference sequence). The ends lost 8 bases at V and 6 bases at J; junction bases unmatched: 7. The CDR3: CASGQGEGEQYF. The CDR3 DNA is TGTGCCAGTGGGCAGGGGGAAGGCGAGCAGTACTTC.

As DNA, the CDR3 is TGTGCCAGCTCACCACCTGCGGGGGCGAGGACTGAAGCTTTCTTT. Encoded protein: CASSPPAGARTEAFF. The chain links TRBV18 to TRBJ1-1, with a possible D match to TRBD1 (6 bases). CDR3 size: 15 residues. In germline, CDR1 is KGHSH, CDR2 LQKENI. V was cut by 0 bases and J by 5 bases, with 13 bases left in between.

The rearrangement links TRBV7-2 to TRBJ2-1; 11 nucleotides align to TRBD2. Losses at the gene ends were 2 bases for V and 0 bases for J; bases not matched to a gene: 6. This CDR3 spans 18 amino acids. Germline V gives CDR1 SGHTA, CDR2 FQGNSA. CDR3 DNA sequence: TGTGCCAGCAGCTTACCCGGTAGCGGGAGGGCCTCCTACAATGAGCAGTTCTTC. Residues: CASSLPGSGRASYNEQFF.

The rearrangement uses TRBV2 and TRBJ1-5; 7 bases line up with TRBD1. The CDR3 is 15 residues long. Unmatched junction bases numbered 5, after V lost 6 bases and J lost 0 bases. Germline assignment: CDR1 SNHLY and CDR2 FYNNEI. The CDR3: CASRRDRNSNQPQHF. Written as DNA, the CDR3 is TGTGCCAGCAGGAGGGACAGAAATAGCAATCAGCCCCAGCATTTT.